This T cell receptor beta chain was profiled in a study of blood T cell repertoires in COVID-19. Study in general: PBMCs, B-cell-depleted T cells, or T cells provided the cDNA or gDNA that made up the material.

Enrolled through a virtual design, the participants were between roughly 18 and 90 years of age and came from around 25 US areas. Each participant's cohort was designated according to participant-reported clinical history. The assay was immunoSEQ multiplex PCR, and TCRdb's table has in-frame clones only and misses some. The sample holds about 240,000 clones, 75% to 90% seen once. Per the germline V gene, CDR1 is SGHRS and CDR2 is YFSETQ. After removal of 0 bases from V and 2 bases from J, the junction contained 10 bases not matched to a gene. This CDR3 comprises 18 residues. What was sequenced was PBMCs or T cells enriched from blood (not recorded which). This clonotype was obtained from a woman aged 40 to 55 with acute COVID-19. The J gene is TRBJ2-2, the V gene TRBV5-1, with TRBD1 identical over 7 bases. The CDR3 loop is CASSLVAGGQPNTGELFF. The CDR3 DNA sequence: TGCGCCAGCAGCTTGGTAGCAGGGGGACAGCCTAACACCGGGGAGCTGTTTTTT.